This TCR beta chain stems from a study of Ad26.COV2.S vaccination and SARS-CoV-2 variants. Looked up from germline, CDR1 is MNHEY and CDR2 is SMNVEV (reference sequence). V was cut by 7 bases and J by 10 bases, with 22 bases left in between. The CDR3 has 14 residues. Stated treatment: around 19 received Ad26.COV2.S at low or high dose, single or two shots; 5 received placebo; per-sample allocation not given. The samples date from day 63 after the first vaccine or placebo injection. TCRdb's copy holds only in-frame clones and misses some; the assay was immunoSEQ multiplex PCR. The data contain around 300,000 clones, 86% of them singletons.

The clonotype was recovered from a person between 18 and 65 years old who received the Ad26.COV2.S COVID-19 vaccine or a placebo. The sample was peripheral blood, taken in a trial of Ad26.COV2.S vaccine versus placebo. The chain links TRBV27 to TRBJ2-5; D remains unclear. The chain's CDR3 is CASMQRASVVDQYF. The CDR3 coding sequence is TGTGCCAGCATGCAGCGCGCCTCCGTGGTGGACCAGTACTTC.